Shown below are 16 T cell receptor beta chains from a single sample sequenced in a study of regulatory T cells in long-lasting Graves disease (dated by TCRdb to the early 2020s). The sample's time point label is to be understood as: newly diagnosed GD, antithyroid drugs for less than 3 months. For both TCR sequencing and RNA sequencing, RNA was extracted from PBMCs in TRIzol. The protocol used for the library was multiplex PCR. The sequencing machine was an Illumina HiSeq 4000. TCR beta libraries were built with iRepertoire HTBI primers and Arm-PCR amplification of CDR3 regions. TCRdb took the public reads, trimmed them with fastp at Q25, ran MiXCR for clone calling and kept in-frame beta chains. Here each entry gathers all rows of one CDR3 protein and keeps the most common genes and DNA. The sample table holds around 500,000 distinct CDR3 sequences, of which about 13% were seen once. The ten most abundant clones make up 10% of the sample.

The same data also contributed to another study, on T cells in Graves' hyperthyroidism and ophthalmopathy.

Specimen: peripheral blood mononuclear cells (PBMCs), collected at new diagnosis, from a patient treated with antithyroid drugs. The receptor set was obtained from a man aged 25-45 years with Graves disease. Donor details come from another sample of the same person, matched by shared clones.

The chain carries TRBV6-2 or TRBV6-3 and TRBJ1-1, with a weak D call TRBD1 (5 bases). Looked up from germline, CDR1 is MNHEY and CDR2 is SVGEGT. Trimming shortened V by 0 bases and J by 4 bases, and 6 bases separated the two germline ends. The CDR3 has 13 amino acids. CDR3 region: CASSYSDTTEAFF. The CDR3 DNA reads TGTGCCAGCAGTTACTCGGACACCACTGAAGCTTTCTTT.

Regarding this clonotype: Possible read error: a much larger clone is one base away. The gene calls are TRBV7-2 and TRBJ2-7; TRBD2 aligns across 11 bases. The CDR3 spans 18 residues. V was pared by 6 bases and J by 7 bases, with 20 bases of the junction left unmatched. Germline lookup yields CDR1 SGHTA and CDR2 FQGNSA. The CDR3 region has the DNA TGTGCCAGCAGACAACTAGCGGGAGCCCCCAGCTCCTACAATGAGCAGTACTTC. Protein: CASRQLAGAPSSYNEQYF.

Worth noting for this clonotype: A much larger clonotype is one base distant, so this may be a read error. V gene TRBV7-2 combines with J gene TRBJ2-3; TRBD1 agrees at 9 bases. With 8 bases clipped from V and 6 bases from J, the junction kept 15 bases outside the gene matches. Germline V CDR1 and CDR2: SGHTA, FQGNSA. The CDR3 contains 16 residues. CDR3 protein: CASGRDSGTGWDTQYF. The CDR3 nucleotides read TGTGCCAGCGGCCGAGACTCCGGGACAGGGTGGGATACGCAGTATTTT.

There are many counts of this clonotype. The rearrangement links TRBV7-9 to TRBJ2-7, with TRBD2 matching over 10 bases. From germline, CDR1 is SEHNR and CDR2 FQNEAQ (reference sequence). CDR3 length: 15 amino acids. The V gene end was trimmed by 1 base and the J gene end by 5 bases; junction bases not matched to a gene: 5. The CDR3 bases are TGTGCCAGCAGCTTAGATCTAGCGGGAGAGGACGAGCAGTACTTC. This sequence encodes CASSLDLAGEDEQYF.

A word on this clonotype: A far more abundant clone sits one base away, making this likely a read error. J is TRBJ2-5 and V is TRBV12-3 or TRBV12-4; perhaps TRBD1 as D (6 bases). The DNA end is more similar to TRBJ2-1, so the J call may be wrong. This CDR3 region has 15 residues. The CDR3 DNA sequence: TGTGCCAACAGTTCCCTACAGGGACCCGGGCATGAGCAGTTCTTC. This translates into CANSSLQGPGHEQFF.

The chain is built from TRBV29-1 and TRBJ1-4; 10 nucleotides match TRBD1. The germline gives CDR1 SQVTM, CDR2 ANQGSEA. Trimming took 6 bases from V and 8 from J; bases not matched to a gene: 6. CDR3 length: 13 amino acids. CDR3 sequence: CSVPGTGDEKLFF. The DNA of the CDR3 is TGCAGCGTCCCCGGGACAGGGGACGAAAAACTGTTTTTT.

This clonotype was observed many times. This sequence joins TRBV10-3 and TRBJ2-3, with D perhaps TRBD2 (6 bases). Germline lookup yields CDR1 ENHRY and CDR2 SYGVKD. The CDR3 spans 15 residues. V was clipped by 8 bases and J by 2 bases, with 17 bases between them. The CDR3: CAIGLRDDHTDTQYF. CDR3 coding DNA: TGTGCCATCGGGTTGCGGGACGATCACACAGATACGCAGTATTTT.

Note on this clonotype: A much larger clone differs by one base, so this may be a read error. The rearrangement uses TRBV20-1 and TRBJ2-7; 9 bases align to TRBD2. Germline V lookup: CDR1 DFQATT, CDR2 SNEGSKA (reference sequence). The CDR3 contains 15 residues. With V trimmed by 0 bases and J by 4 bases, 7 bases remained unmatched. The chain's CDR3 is CSARETSGVRYEQYF. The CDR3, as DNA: TGCAGTGCTAGAGAGACTAGCGGAGTCCGATACGAGCAGTACTTC.

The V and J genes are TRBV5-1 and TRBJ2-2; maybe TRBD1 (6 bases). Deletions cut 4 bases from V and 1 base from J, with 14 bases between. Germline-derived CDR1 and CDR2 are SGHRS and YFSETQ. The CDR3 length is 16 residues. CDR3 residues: CASSLTRGQNTGELFF. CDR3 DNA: TGCGCCAGCAGCCTGACCAGGGGCCAGAACACCGGGGAGCTGTTTTTT.

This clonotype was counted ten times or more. In DNA, the CDR3 is TGTGCCAGCAGCTCCCAATGGGAGAGCCGGGAGGATACGCAGTATTTT. Its translation: CASSSQWESREDTQYF. The genes are TRBV11-2 and TRBJ2-3, with D possibly TRBD2 on 6 matching bases. The germline CDR1 and CDR2 sequences are SGHAT and FQNNGV. Trimming took off 4 bases at V and 6 bases at J, with 20 bases between the two ends. The CDR3 is 16 residues long.

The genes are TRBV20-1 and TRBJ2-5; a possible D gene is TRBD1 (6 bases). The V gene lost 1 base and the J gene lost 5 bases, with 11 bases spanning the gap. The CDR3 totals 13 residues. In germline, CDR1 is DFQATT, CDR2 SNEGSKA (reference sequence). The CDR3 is CSARVQGLETQYF. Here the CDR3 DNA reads TGCAGTGCTAGAGTACAGGGTCTGGAGACCCAGTACTTC.

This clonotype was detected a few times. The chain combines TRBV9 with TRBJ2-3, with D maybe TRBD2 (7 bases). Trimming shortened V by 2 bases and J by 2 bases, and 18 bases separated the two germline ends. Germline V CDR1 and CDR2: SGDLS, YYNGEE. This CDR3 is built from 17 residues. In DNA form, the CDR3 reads TGTGCCAGCAGCGTTTCACTGTACGCGGGGGCCACAGATACGCAGTATTTT. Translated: CASSVSLYAGATDTQYF.

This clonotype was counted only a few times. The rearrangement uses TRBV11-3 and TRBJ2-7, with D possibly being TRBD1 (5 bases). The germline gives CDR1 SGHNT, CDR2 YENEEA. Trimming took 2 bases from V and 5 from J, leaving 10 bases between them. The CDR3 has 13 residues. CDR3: CASSLRGRNEQYF. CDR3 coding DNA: TGTGCCAGCAGCTTAAGGGGAAGGAACGAGCAGTACTTC.

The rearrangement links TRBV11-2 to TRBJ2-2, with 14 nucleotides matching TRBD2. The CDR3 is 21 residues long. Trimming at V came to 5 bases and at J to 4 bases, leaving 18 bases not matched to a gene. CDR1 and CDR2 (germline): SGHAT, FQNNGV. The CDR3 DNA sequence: TGTGCCAGCAGCCCACTACGCGGGACTAGCGGGAGTGGTTACGGCACCGGGGAGCTGTTTTTT. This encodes CASSPLRGTSGSGYGTGELFF.

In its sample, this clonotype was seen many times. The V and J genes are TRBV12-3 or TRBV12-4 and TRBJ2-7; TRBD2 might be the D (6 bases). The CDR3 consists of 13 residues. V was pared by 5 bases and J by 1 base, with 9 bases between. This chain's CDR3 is CASSHGLSYEQYF. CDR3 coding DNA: TGTGCCAGCAGTCACGGACTATCCTACGAGCAGTACTTC.

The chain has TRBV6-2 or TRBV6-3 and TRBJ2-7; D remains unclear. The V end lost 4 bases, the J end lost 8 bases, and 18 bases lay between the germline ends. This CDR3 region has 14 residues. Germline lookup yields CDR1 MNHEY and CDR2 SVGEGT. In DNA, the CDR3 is TGTGCCAGCAGTTTAGAAGGCTGGGATGAAAAGCAGTACTTC. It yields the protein CASSLEGWDEKQYF.